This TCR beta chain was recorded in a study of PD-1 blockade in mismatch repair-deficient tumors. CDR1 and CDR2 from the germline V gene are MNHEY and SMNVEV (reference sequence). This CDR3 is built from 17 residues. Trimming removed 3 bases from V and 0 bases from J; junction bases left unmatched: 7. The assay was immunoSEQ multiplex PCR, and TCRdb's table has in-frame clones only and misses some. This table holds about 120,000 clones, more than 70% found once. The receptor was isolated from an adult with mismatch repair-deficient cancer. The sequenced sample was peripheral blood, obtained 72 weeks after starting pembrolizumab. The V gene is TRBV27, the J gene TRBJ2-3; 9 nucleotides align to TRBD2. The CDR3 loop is CASSFRVAGASTDTQYF. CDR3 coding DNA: TGTGCCAGCAGTTTCCGAGTAGCGGGAGCTAGCACAGATACGCAGTATTTT.